A selection of T cell receptor beta chains follows, all from one sample in a study of graft-versus-host responses after intestinal transplantation. Sequencing used immunoSEQ multiplex PCR; TCRdb keeps in-frame clones, though not all of them. Of over 40,000 clones in the sample, 85% to 95% were seen once. No antigens are known for them. The starting material was unstimulated CD8+ T cells sorted from spleen or lymph node cells, obtained before transplant. All receptors come from a human donor who was the organ donor for an intestinal transplant. Each CDR3 is given with its conserved first and last residue. A D gene is named only where the DNA matches it firmly. Expanded clones get a size class; other rows say once, few or many, or leave the size out.

NA,TRBJ2-1,TRBV6-5,TRBD1,CASSIAGTGWDEQFF,TGTGCCAGCAGCATAGCCGGGACAGGGTGGGATGAGCAGTTCTTC
NA,TRBJ1-3,TRBV7-8,NA,CASSCTEASENTIYF,TGTGCCAGCAGCTGTACAGAGGCCTCTGAAAACACCATATATTTT
NA,TRBJ1-1,TRBV4-3,NA,CASSQAPTGTEAFF,TGCGCCAGCAGCCAAGCCCCGACGGGCACTGAAGCTTTCTTT
NA,TRBJ1-2,TRBV4-3,NA,CASSQDRQPNYGYTF,TGCGCCAGCAGCCAAGATAGACAGCCCAACTATGGCTACACCTTC
NA,TRBJ2-1,TRBV7-3,NA,CASSFLEGNEQFF,TGTGCCAGCAGCTTTCTTGAGGGGAATGAGCAGTTCTTC
NA,TRBJ2-1,TRBV7-9,TRBD2,CASSSSGAGQFF,TGTGCCAGCAGCTCTAGCGGGGCAGGGCAGTTCTTC
NA,TRBJ1-1,TRBV12-5,NA,CASGSKSTEAFF,TGTGCTAGTGGTTCAAAGAGCACTGAAGCTTTCTTT
NA,TRBJ1-2,TRBV7-8,NA,CASSHRDGGDYTF,TGTGCCAGCAGCCACAGGGATGGAGGGGACTACACCTTC
once,TRBJ2-7,TRBV5-4,TRBD1,CASSQAGGSHEQYF,TGTGCCAGCAGCCAGGCAGGGGGCTCCCACGAGCAGTACTTC
NA,TRBJ2-3,TRBV5-5,NA,CASSLTDTQYF,TGTGCCAGCAGCTTGACAGATACGCAGTATTTT
NA,TRBJ1-2,TRBV11-2,NA,CASSFWGNGYTF,TGTGCCAGCAGCTTTTGGGGGAATGGCTACACCTTC
NA,TRBJ2-2,TRBV4-3,TRBD2,CASSQDRAAGGRRGELFF,TGCGCCAGCAGCCAAGATCGAGCGGCGGGGGGGCGAAGAGGGGAGCTGTTTTTT
NA,TRBJ2-1,TRBV19,NA,CASSMSGLFNEQFF,TGTGCCAGTAGTATGAGCGGTTTATTCAATGAGCAGTTCTTC
NA,TRBJ1-1,TRBV5-5,NA,CASGLGYGTEAFF,TGTGCCAGCGGCCTGGGCTATGGGACTGAAGCTTTCTTT
NA,TRBJ1-6,TRBV27,NA,CASSLSGAYSPLHF,TGTGCCAGCAGTTTATCCGGGGCCTATTCACCCCTCCACTTT
NA,TRBJ2-7,TRBV4-2,NA,CASSQERSRGDEQYF,TGTGCCAGCAGCCAAGAAAGGTCGCGGGGTGACGAGCAGTACTTC
once,TRBJ2-5,TRBV4-3,TRBD2,CASSQARGGQETQYF,TGCGCCAGCAGCCAAGCGCGGGGGGGGCAGGAGACCCAGTACTTC
NA,TRBJ1-1,TRBV5-1,NA,CASSLARAGAEAFF,TGCGCCAGCAGCTTGGCCAGGGCGGGGGCTGAAGCTTTCTTT
NA,TRBJ2-7,TRBV5-5,NA,CASRRGGPLQYF,TGTGCCAGCAGGAGGGGGGGACCCCTGCAGTACTTC
once,TRBJ2-3,TRBV7-9,NA,CASTGPGIETQYF,TGTGCCAGCACCGGACCGGGTATCGAAACGCAGTATTTT
NA,TRBJ2-2,TRBV5-1,NA,CASSFGIGPNTGELFF,TGCGCCAGCAGCTTTGGGATTGGACCGAACACCGGGGAGCTGTTTTTT
NA,TRBJ2-7,TRBV19,NA,CASSYSSGGYEQYF,TGTGCCAGTAGTTATTCCTCTGGGGGCTACGAGCAGTACTTC
NA,TRBJ1-5,TRBV6-5,NA,CASSEGGDQPQHF,TGTGCCAGCAGTGAAGGGGGGGATCAGCCCCAGCATTTT
NA,TRBJ1-4,TRBV4-2,NA,CASSQGEKLFF,TGTGCCAGCAGCCAGGGTGAAAAACTGTTTTTT
NA,TRBJ1-5,TRBV15,TRBD1,CATSPDRGNQPQHF,TGTGCCACCAGCCCCGACAGGGGAAATCAGCCCCAGCATTTT
NA,TRBJ2-3,TRBV10-1,TRBD2,CASRRGLAIDTQYF,TGCGCCAGCAGGCGGGGACTAGCTATAGATACGCAGTATTTT
NA,TRBJ1-2,TRBV15,NA,CATSRVPLRKPYGYTF,TGTGCCACCAGCAGAGTCCCCCTCCGGAAACCTTACGGCTACACCTTC
NA,TRBJ2-3,TRBV27,NA,CASSNRFTDTQYF,TGTGCCAGCTCGAATCGATTCACAGATACGCAGTATTTT
NA,TRBJ2-5,TRBV13,NA,CASSLQGLYETQYF,TGTGCCAGCAGCTTACAGGGACTTTATGAGACCCAGTACTTC
NA,TRBJ2-1,TRBV6-1,TRBD1,CASTDRGVYNEQFF,TGTGCCAGCACAGACAGGGGGGTATACAATGAGCAGTTCTTC
NA,TRBJ2-7,TRBV28,TRBD1,CASSRQGNAYEQYF,TGTGCCAGCAGTAGACAGGGTAATGCCTACGAGCAGTACTTC
NA,TRBJ2-5,TRBV7-3,TRBD2,CASSNGTSGGLETQYF,TGTGCCAGCAGCAACGGGACTAGCGGGGGCTTAGAGACCCAGTACTTC
NA,TRBJ1-4,TRBV2,NA,CASSVFQGVIDEKLFF,TGTGCCAGCAGTGTCTTCCAGGGAGTTATAGATGAAAAACTGTTTTTT
NA,TRBJ1-2,TRBV27,TRBD1,CASRSLDRGYTF,TGTGCCAGCAGGTCTCTGGACAGGGGCTACACCTTC
NA,TRBJ2-5,TRBV7-9,NA,CASSPLKGRETQYF,TGTGCCAGCAGCCCCCTAAAGGGACGGGAGACCCAGTACTTC
NA,TRBJ2-7,TRBV4-1,TRBD1,CASSRDRGEQYF,TGCGCCAGCAGCCGGGACAGGGGCGAGCAGTACTTC
once,TRBJ2-7,TRBV7-9,TRBD1,CASSSGQGTTYEQYF,TGTGCCAGCAGCTCGGGACAGGGGACTACCTACGAGCAGTACTTC
NA,TRBJ2-7,TRBV4-1,NA,CASSQERVLYEQYF,TGCGCCAGCAGCCAAGAAAGGGTGTTATACGAGCAGTACTTC
NA,TRBJ2-7,TRBV4-1,NA,CASSQDGSYEQYF,TGCGCCAGCAGCCAGGATGGCTCCTACGAGCAGTACTTC
NA,TRBJ2-7,TRBV6-5,NA,CASSDSYEQYF,TGTGCCAGCAGCGACTCCTACGAGCAGTACTTC
NA,TRBJ1-1,TRBV7-9,NA,CASSLEVGLSGTEAFF,TGTGCCAGCAGCTTAGAGGTGGGGTTATCAGGGACTGAAGCTTTCTTT
NA,TRBJ2-3,TRBV27,TRBD1,CASRPGGGTGGWFTDTQYF,TGTGCCAGCAGGCCCGGGGGTGGGACAGGGGGCTGGTTCACAGATACGCAGTATTTT
NA,TRBJ2-5,TRBV4-3,TRBD2,CASSQVFLILAGETQYF,TGCGCCAGCAGCCAAGTTTTCTTGATACTAGCGGGTGAGACCCAGTACTTC
NA,TRBJ2-1,TRBV5-8,NA,CASRVAVGYNEQFF,TGTGCCAGCAGGGTAGCGGTGGGATACAATGAGCAGTTCTTC
NA,TRBJ1-3,TRBV5-1,NA,CASSPLDTHSGNTIYF,TGCGCCAGCAGCCCTTTGGATACTCACTCTGGAAACACCATATATTTT
NA,TRBJ2-1,TRBV10-2,NA,CASSDGVHNEQFF,TGCGCCAGCAGTGATGGCGTTCACAATGAGCAGTTCTTC
NA,TRBJ2-5,TRBV7-8,NA,CASSLGPGPQETQYF,TGTGCCAGCAGTCTCGGACCGGGGCCCCAAGAGACCCAGTACTTC
NA,TRBJ2-5,TRBV7-6,NA,CASSLPEFLTGGETQYF,TGTGCCAGCAGCTTACCGGAATTTCTAACTGGTGGAGAGACCCAGTACTTC
NA,TRBJ2-5,TRBV9,NA,CASSVAGTQETQYF,TGTGCCAGCAGCGTAGCGGGGACCCAAGAGACCCAGTACTTC
NA,TRBJ2-7,TRBV7-2,NA,CASSLLRGIHSYEQYF,TGTGCCAGCAGCTTATTACGGGGGATACACTCCTACGAGCAGTACTTC
NA,TRBJ1-2,TRBV6-1,NA,CASSDWRYSNYGYTF,TGTGCCAGCAGTGACTGGAGGTACTCGAACTATGGCTACACCTTC
NA,TRBJ1-2,TRBV9,NA,CASSKPLGAGPYGYTF,TGTGCCAGCAGCAAACCCCTGGGAGCAGGGCCCTATGGCTACACCTTC
NA,TRBJ2-3,TRBV5-1,TRBD2,CASSLGRGTRASDTQYF,TGCGCCAGCAGCTTGGGACGCGGGACTAGAGCGTCAGATACGCAGTATTTT
NA,TRBJ2-7,TRBV7-7,NA,CASSLGRGSYEQYF,TGTGCTAGCAGCTTAGGACGGGGCTCCTACGAGCAGTACTTC
once,TRBJ2-1,TRBV11-2,NA,CASSLSWTNPAYNEQFF,TGTGCCAGCAGCTTATCCTGGACTAACCCAGCCTACAATGAGCAGTTCTTC